One and the same sample provided the 12 T cell receptor beta chains below, sequenced in a study of identical twins. TCRdb re-called the 5' RACE reads with MiXCR, one entry per CDR3 protein. The repertoire has 300,000 to 350,000 distinct CDR3 sequences, approximately 13% of them found once; the top ten carry around 6.9%. The same sample was also used in a study of yellow fever vaccine responses in identical twins.

The specimen was CD8+ T cells sorted from blood. The receptors were gathered from a woman aged 18-30 years in good health.

This clonotype was recorded many times. The genes are TRBV5-1 and TRBJ2-3; D is perhaps TRBD2 (6 bases). Germline V gene lookup returns CDR1 SGHRS and CDR2 YFSETQ. V lost 0 bases and J 1 base, leaving 9 bases between the germline ends. This CDR3 region has 15 residues. The CDR3 loop reads CASSLVWEGTDTQYF. CDR3 in DNA: TGCGCCAGCAGCTTGGTGTGGGAGGGCACAGATACGCAGTATTTT.

This clonotype was found a few times. The V and J genes are TRBV28 and TRBJ2-7; TRBD2 matches at 10 bases. The CDR3 runs 16 residues. With V trimmed by 5 bases and J by 5 bases, 12 bases remained unmatched. From germline, CDR1 is MDHEN and CDR2 SYDVKM. For the CDR3, the DNA is TGTGCCAGCAGTCCACTTCAGCGGGGGGGCGTGAACGAGCAGTACGTC. As protein: CASSPLQRGGVNEQYV.

This clonotype was picked up a small number of times. The chain is built from TRBV7-9 and TRBJ2-2, with a tentative D call TRBD1 (6 bases). The CDR3 consists of 14 residues. Trimming shortened V by 8 bases and J by 4 bases, and 14 bases separated the two germline ends. Germline-derived CDR1 and CDR2 are SEHNR and FQNEAQ (reference sequence). DNA for the CDR3: TGTGCCAGCGCACCAGGGACACCCACCGGGGAGCTGTTTTTT. Its protein product is CASAPGTPTGELFF. Together with reference TRBV7-9 and TRBJ2-2, the CDR3 gives the full variable domain: DTGVSQNPRHKITKRGQNVTFRCDPISEHNRLYWYRQTLGQGPEFLTYFQNEAQLEKSRLLSDRFSAERPKGSFSTLEIQRTEQGDSAMYLCASAPGTPTGELFFGEGSRLTVL.

This clonotype was found a few times. The CDR3 nucleotides are TGCAGCGTTGAAGATCGTACTGAAGCTTTCTTT. Translation: CSVEDRTEAFF. V is TRBV29-1 and J is TRBJ1-1; D is ambiguous. With 0 bases removed from V and 5 bases from J, the gap between germline ends came to 4 bases. Germline lookup yields CDR1 SQVTM and CDR2 ANQGSEA. The CDR3 is made up of 11 amino acids. Using reference TRBV29-1 and TRBJ1-1 for the parts outside the CDR3, the full variable domain is SAVISQKPSRDICQRGTSLTIQCQVDSQVTMMFWYRQQPGQSLTLIATANQGSEATYESGFVIDKFPISRPNLTFSTLTVSNMSPEDSSIYLCSVEDRTEAFFGQGTRLTVV.

The sample holds a few counts of this clonotype. The genes are TRBV5-1 and TRBJ1-1, with D uncertain. Per the germline V gene, CDR1 is SGHRS and CDR2 is YFSETQ. The CDR3 spans 13 residues. V lost 0 bases and J lost 7, with 10 bases in between. Here the CDR3 reads CASSLGGVSEAFF. Here the CDR3 DNA reads TGCGCCAGCAGCTTGGGCGGGGTCAGTGAAGCTTTCTTT.

As regards this clonotype: A read error is possible here, since a much larger clone lies one base away. The genes are TRBV24-1 and TRBJ2-3, with TRBD2 matching over 10 bases. Germline V gene lookup returns CDR1 KGHDR and CDR2 SFDVKD. CDR3 length equals 15 residues. CDR3 sequence (DNA): TGTGCCTCCAGTGATACTAGCGGGGAAAAGAATACGCAGTATTTT. Its protein is CASSDTSGEKNTQYF.

This clonotype was recorded many times. This chain uses TRBV4-1 with TRBJ2-1; 8 bases match TRBD2. The CDR3 spans 14 residues. J was trimmed by 5 bases and V by 2 bases; bases with no gene match: 2. Germline values: CDR1 MGHRA, CDR2 YSYEKL. The CDR3 is CASSQQLADNEQFF. CDR3 DNA: TGCGCCAGCAGCCAACAACTAGCGGACAATGAGCAGTTCTTC.

This clonotype occurred a few times. The CDR3 DNA reads TGTGCCAGCAGTGGCCCCAGGACGGGCGGGGAGCTGTTTTTT. It codes for CASSGPRTGGELFF. The chain recombines TRBV2 with TRBJ2-2, with D unclear. From germline, CDR1 is SNHLY and CDR2 FYNNEI. Trimming pared 4 bases from V and 7 bases from J, leaving 13 bases between. CDR3 length: 14 amino acids. The full variable domain, with the rest looked up from reference TRBV2 and TRBJ2-2, is EPEVTQTPSHQVTQMGQEVILRCVPISNHLYFYWYRQILGQKVEFLVSFYNNEISEKSEIFDDQFSVERPDGSNFTLKIRSTKLEDSAMYFCASSGPRTGGELFFGEGSRLTVL.

This clonotype was counted ten times or more. The chain uses TRBV5-6 and TRBJ2-2; D not resolved. V lost 4 bases and J 11 bases, leaving 9 bases between the germline ends. The CDR3 is made up of 11 amino acids. CDR1 and CDR2 from the germline V gene are SGHDT and YYEEEE. The CDR3 bases are TGTGCCAGCAGCGTACATGGCGAGCTGTTTTTT. Translated, it gives CASSVHGELFF.

This clonotype has only a few counts. The chain links TRBV27 to TRBJ2-7, with 12 bases matching TRBD2. The V and J ends lost 6 bases and 4 bases, in that order; junction bases with no gene match: 7. Germline assignment: CDR1 MNHEY and CDR2 SMNVEV (reference sequence). CDR3 length: 15 residues. The DNA for the CDR3 is TGTGCCAGCAGCCCCGGGACTAGCGGGCTTTACGAGCAGTACGTC. As protein: CASSPGTSGLYEQYV.

For this clonotype: This could be a read error, since a much larger clone is one nucleotide away. The CDR3, as DNA: TGTGTCAGCAGCTTAGCGGAGGGACTGAACTACGAGCAGTACTTC. This sequence encodes CVSSLAEGLNYEQYF. This rearrangement joins TRBV7-9 to TRBJ2-7; the D gene is possibly TRBD2 (6 bases). The CDR3 is made up of 15 amino acids. Germline V gene lookup returns CDR1 SEHNR and CDR2 FQNEAQ (reference sequence).

This clonotype was found a few times. The chain recombines TRBV6-4 with TRBJ2-3; 10 bases match TRBD2. Germline trimming cut 2 bases from V and 5 bases from J; bases unmatched to any gene: 4. Germline V gene lookup returns CDR1 MRHNA and CDR2 SNTAGT. The length of the CDR3 is 15 residues. The DNA for the CDR3 is TGTGCCAGCAGTGACGGCACTAGCGGGGAAGATACGCAGTATTTT. This codes for CASSDGTSGEDTQYF.